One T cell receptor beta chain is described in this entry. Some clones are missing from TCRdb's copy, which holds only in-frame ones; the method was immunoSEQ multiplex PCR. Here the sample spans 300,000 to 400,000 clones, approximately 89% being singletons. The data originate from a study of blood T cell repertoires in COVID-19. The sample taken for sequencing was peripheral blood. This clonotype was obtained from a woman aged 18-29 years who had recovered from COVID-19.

The CDR3 DNA sequence: TGTGCCAGCAGCGGCCTACAGGGCGTCTATGGCTACACCTTC. It is translated as CASSGLQGVYGYTF. The chain links TRBV7-2 to TRBJ1-2; maybe TRBD1 (6 bases). The CDR3 runs 14 residues. Germline V gives CDR1 SGHTA, CDR2 FQGNSA. With 5 bases removed from V and 4 bases from J, the gap between germline ends came to 14 bases.